The clone carrying this T cell receptor beta chain has ten or more counts. The antigen is not known. Germline V gives CDR1 SEHNR, CDR2 FQNEAQ (reference sequence). This CDR3 is built from 14 residues. The ends lost 3 bases at V and 6 bases at J; junction bases unmatched: 6. As diagnostic evidence, clinical symptoms, serum thyroxine, TRAb, thyroid ultrasound and orbital computed tomography were relied upon. The data were obtained in a study of Graves' ophthalmopathy and Graves' hyperthyroidism. Study-level points and caveats: Ophthalmopathy versus stable hyperthyroidism: 13-signature model gave roughly 88% sensitivity, 75% to 83% specificity. The majority of expanded thyroid clonotypes above 0.001 frequency also occurred in blood. The model predicted ophthalmopathy progression with 65% to 71% sensitivity and approximately 72% specificity.

TCR beta CDR3 regions were amplified from RNA transcripts. HTBI primers primed a first-round RT-PCR, and a second-round multiplex PCR followed. One entry per CDR3 protein results from TCRdb running MiXCR on the multiplex PCR reads. The sample has 400,000 or so distinct CDR3 sequences; roughly 15% are singletons. The chain carries TRBV7-9 and TRBJ2-7; 9 bases align to TRBD2. Material for sequencing was peripheral blood. The TCR comes from an adult woman with stable Graves' hyperthyroidism. CDR3 in amino acids: CASSFLGLASEQYF. In nucleotides, the CDR3 is TGTGCCAGCAGCTTCTTGGGACTAGCATCCGAGCAGTACTTC.